Shown below are 13 T cell receptor beta chains from a single sample sequenced in a study of CD8 T cells in Susac syndrome. Reverse transcription used about 0.45 to 1 ug RNA and random hexamers. TCRdb reprocessed the immunoSEQ multiplex PCR reads with MiXCR, giving one entry per CDR3 protein. Of around 170,000 distinct CDR3 sequences listed, 85% to 95% are singletons. Input material: CD8+ T cells from PBMCs. Source of these receptors: a human donor with Susac syndrome.

In DNA, the CDR3 is TGTGCCAGCAGCTCCACCAGGGGGCCAAACACCGGGGAGCTGTTTTTT. This translates into CASSSTRGPNTGELFF. This sequence joins TRBV7-9 and TRBJ2-2; 8 bases line up with TRBD1. Germline CDR1 SEHNR, CDR2 FQNEAQ (reference sequence). V lost 4 bases, J lost 2 bases, and 6 bases stayed unmatched. The length of the CDR3 is 16 residues.

This chain links TRBV29-1 with TRBJ1-4, with TRBD1 as a possible D gene (5 bases). CDR3 length: 13 residues. Per the germline V gene, CDR1 is SQVTM and CDR2 is ANQGSEA. Trimming cost V 7 bases and J 7 bases, with 16 bases left between them. This CDR3 reads CSGLDTGTEKLFF. In nucleotides, the CDR3 is TGCAGCGGCTTAGATACGGGGACTGAAAAACTGTTTTTT.

CDR3 loop: CASSEPTGGRETQYF. For the CDR3, the DNA is TGTGCCAGCAGTGAGCCGACAGGGGGAAGAGAGACCCAGTACTTC. The rearrangement uses TRBV2 and TRBJ2-5; 9 nucleotides agree with TRBD1. There are 15 residues in the CDR3. The V segment lost 3 bases and the J segment 4 bases; nucleotides outside the gene matches: 6. The V gene's germline CDR1 is SNHLY and CDR2 FYNNEI.

V is TRBV6-2 or TRBV6-3 and J is TRBJ2-7, with D unresolved. This CDR3 has 12 residues. The germline V gene encodes CDR1 MNHEY and CDR2 SVGEGT. V shed 5 bases and J shed 2 bases, with 7 bases lying between them. CDR3 region: CASSGITYEQYF. The CDR3 coding sequence is TGTGCCAGCAGTGGGATTACCTACGAGCAGTACTTC.

CDR3 in DNA: TGTGCCAGCAAATTGGTAGGCGGCCAAGAGACCCAGTACTTC. Translation gives CASKLVGGQETQYF. The chain is built from TRBV28 and TRBJ2-5; unclear D gene. The CDR3 is 14 amino acids. Germline V CDR1 and CDR2: MDHEN, SYDVKM. V lost 7 bases and J lost 1, with 13 bases in between.

The chain links TRBV5-1 to TRBJ1-2, with D possibly TRBD1 on 5 matching bases. The V gene's germline CDR1 is SGHRS and CDR2 YFSETQ. The CDR3 has 13 amino acids. V shed 0 bases and J shed 3 bases, with 6 bases lying between them. The CDR3 bases are TGCGCCAGCAGCTTGGAGACAGACTATGGCTACACCTTC. This gives the protein CASSLETDYGYTF.

The chain carries TRBV6-5 and TRBJ1-2; D may be TRBD1 (6 bases). Germline V gives CDR1 MNHEY, CDR2 SVGAGI. The ends were cut back, 5 bases at V and 4 bases at J, with 17 bases in the middle. The CDR3 covers 15 residues. CDR3 in amino acids: CASSRGGYGSYGYTF. CDR3 in DNA: TGTGCCAGCAGTCGAGGGGGTTATGGAAGCTATGGCTACACCTTC.

This rearrangement joins TRBV6-1 to TRBJ2-1; TRBD1 agrees at 7 bases. The CDR3 is made up of 20 amino acids. The V and J ends lost 4 bases and 0 bases, in that order; junction bases with no gene match: 18. Germline lookup yields CDR1 MNHNS and CDR2 SASEGT. Here the CDR3 DNA reads TGTGCCAGCAGTGTTCGCGACGACAGGGAGACAGAGAGCTCCTACAATGAGCAGTTCTTC. This codes for CASSVRDDRETESSYNEQFF.

V gene TRBV18 combines with J gene TRBJ1-6; TRBD1 is a possible D gene (5 bases). Per the germline V gene, CDR1 is KGHSH and CDR2 is LQKENI. The V end was cut by 3 bases, the J end by 10 bases, with 10 bases between. The CDR3 is 13 residues long. The CDR3 DNA is TGTGCCAGCTCACCGGGGACGGAGTCACCCCTCCACTTT. Translation: CASSPGTESPLHF.

Written as DNA, the CDR3 is TGTGCCATCAGTGAGTCGAACCCTAGCGGGACCTACGAGCAGTACTTC. This encodes CAISESNPSGTYEQYF. The chain is built from TRBV10-3 and TRBJ2-7, with 9 nucleotides matching TRBD2. CDR1 is ENHRY and CDR2 is SYGVKD in the germline V gene. This CDR3 comprises 16 residues. With V trimmed by 0 bases and J by 2 bases, 5 bases remained unmatched.

V usage is TRBV12-5 and J usage is TRBJ2-7, with unresolved D. The CDR3 loop spans 13 amino acids. Germline V gene lookup returns CDR1 LGHNT and CDR2 FRNRAP. V was cut by 4 bases and J by 5 bases, with 12 bases left in between. CDR3 region: CASGSPPEDEQYF. DNA for the CDR3: TGTGCTAGTGGTTCCCCCCCTGAAGACGAGCAGTACTTC.

The gene calls are TRBV11-2 and TRBJ2-5, with TRBD1 matching over 10 bases. The CDR3 runs to 13 residues. Per germline, CDR1 SGHAT and CDR2 FQNNGV. After removal of 9 bases from V and 5 bases from J, the junction contained 6 bases not matched to a gene. CDR3 sequence: CASQGTGEETQYF. The CDR3 DNA reads TGTGCCAGTCAAGGGACAGGGGAGGAGACCCAGTACTTC.

The gene calls are TRBV2 and TRBJ2-7, with 9 nucleotides matching TRBD1. The CDR3 is 14 amino acids. In germline, CDR1 is SNHLY, CDR2 FYNNEI. The V gene end was trimmed by 7 bases and the J gene end by 3 bases; junction bases not matched to a gene: 7. CDR3 region: CASTESGQGYEQYF. The DNA of the CDR3 is TGTGCCAGCACCGAATCGGGACAGGGCTACGAGCAGTACTTC.